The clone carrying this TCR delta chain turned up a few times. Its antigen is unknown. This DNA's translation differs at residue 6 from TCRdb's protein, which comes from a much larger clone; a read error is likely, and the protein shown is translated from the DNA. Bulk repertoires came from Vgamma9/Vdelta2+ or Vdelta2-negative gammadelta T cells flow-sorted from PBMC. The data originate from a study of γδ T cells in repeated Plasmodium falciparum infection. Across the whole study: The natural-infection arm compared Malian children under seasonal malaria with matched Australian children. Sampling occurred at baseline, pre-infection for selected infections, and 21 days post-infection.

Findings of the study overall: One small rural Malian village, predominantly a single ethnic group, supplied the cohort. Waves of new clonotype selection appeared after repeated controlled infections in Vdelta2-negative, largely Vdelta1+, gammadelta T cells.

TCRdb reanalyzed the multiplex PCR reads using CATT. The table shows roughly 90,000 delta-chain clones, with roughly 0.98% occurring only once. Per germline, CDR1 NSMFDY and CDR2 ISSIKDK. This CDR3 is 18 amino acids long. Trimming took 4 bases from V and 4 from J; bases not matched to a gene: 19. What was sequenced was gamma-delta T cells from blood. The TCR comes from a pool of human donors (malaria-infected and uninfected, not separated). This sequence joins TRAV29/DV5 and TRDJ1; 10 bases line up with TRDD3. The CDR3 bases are TGTGCAGCACCTTCCCTCCTACCTCACTGGGGGATCGTCGATAAACTCATCTTT. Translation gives CAAPSLLPHWGIVDKLIF.